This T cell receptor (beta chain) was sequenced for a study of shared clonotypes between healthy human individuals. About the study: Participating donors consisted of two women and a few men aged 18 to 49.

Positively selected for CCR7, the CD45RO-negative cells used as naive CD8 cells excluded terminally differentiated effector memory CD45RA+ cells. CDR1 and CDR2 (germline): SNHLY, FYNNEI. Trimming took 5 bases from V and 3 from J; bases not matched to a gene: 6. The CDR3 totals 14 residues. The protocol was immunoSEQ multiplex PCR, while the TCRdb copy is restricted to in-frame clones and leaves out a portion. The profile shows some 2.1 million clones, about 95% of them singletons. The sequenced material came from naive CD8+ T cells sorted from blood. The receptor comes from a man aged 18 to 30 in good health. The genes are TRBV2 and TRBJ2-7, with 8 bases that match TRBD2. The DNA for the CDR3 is TGTGCCAGCAGTCCTAGCGGGCTCGACTACGAGCAGTACTTC. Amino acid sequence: CASSPSGLDYEQYF.